This T cell receptor beta chain originates from a study of glioma-infiltrating T cells after dendritic cell vaccination. Overall study: Samples are from glioblastoma patients in Phase I and II dendritic cell vaccine trials.

Findings and caveats of the study: Estimated pretreatment TIL content predicted outcome after dendritic cell vaccination.

Some clones are missing from TCRdb's copy, which holds only in-frame ones; the method was immunoSEQ multiplex PCR. This sample has about 87,000 clones; about four fifths occur once, and the top ten carry 5.5% to 8%. Time point indicated: after dendritic cell vaccination, including at tumor progression/relapse. Only patients with spare fresh-frozen tumor and over two years of follow-up were included. Trimming cost V 0 bases and J 6 bases, with 11 bases left between them. The CDR3 is 14 amino acids. Germline values: CDR1 SGHTA, CDR2 FQGNSA. Concerning this clone itself: The antigen remains undetermined.

The chain joins TRBV7-2 to TRBJ1-2, with D possibly being TRBD1 (5 bases). The sequence was obtained from a human donor with glioblastoma. This sample comprised blood, obtained after dendritic cell vaccination. CDR3 coding DNA: TGTGCCAGCAGCTTAGCAAGCAGGGAGGATGGCTACACCTTC. Residues: CASSLASREDGYTF.